These T cell receptor beta chains were read from a single sample in a study of cytomegalovirus exposure and HLA in healthy donors. Only in-frame clones appear in the TCRdb table, and some are missing; sequencing was by immunoSEQ multiplex PCR. The sample lists about 110,000 clones, roughly 70% occurring once. Sequenced: PBMCs. All receptors come from a man aged 40-49 years in good health and CMV-seropositive. CDR3s include the opening cysteine and the closing phenylalanine or tryptophan. Fields, in order: D gene, V gene, J gene, clone size, CDR3 DNA, CDR3 protein. D genes are given only for firm matches. Only some rows state a clone size, as once, few, many or a class for expanded clones.

D gene: TRBD1
V gene: TRBV7-3
J gene: TRBJ1-2
clone size: NA
CDR3 DNA: TGTGCCAGCAGCTCACAGGGGAGCTATGGCTACACCTTC
CDR3 protein: CASSSQGSYGYTF

D gene: TRBD2
V gene: TRBV29-1
J gene: TRBJ2-7
clone size: NA
CDR3 DNA: TGCAGCGCAGGACTAGCGGGAGTCGAGCAGTACTTC
CDR3 protein: CSAGLAGVEQYF

D gene: NA
V gene: TRBV27
J gene: TRBJ2-7
clone size: once
CDR3 DNA: TGTGCCAGCAGTTTTAGTCAGGGACACTACGAGCAGTACTTC
CDR3 protein: CASSFSQGHYEQYF

D gene: NA
V gene: TRBV19
J gene: TRBJ1-1
clone size: NA
CDR3 DNA: TGTGCCAGTAGCATTACGCTAGGACATTTGAACACTGAAGCTTTCTTT
CDR3 protein: CASSITLGHLNTEAFF

D gene: NA
V gene: TRBV6-1
J gene: TRBJ1-2
clone size: NA
CDR3 DNA: TGTGCCAGCACCCAAGACAAAAACTATGGCTACACCTTC
CDR3 protein: CASTQDKNYGYTF

D gene: NA
V gene: TRBV29-1
J gene: TRBJ2-1
clone size: NA
CDR3 DNA: TGCAGCGCCGCGGGGCTGTACAATGAGCAGTTCTTC
CDR3 protein: CSAAGLYNEQFF

D gene: TRBD1
V gene: TRBV9
J gene: TRBJ2-6
clone size: NA
CDR3 DNA: TGTGCCAGCAGCCCCTGGGACAGCTTCTCTGGGGCCAACGTCCTGACTTTC
CDR3 protein: CASSPWDSFSGANVLTF

D gene: NA
V gene: TRBV5-8
J gene: TRBJ2-6
clone size: many
CDR3 DNA: TGTGCCAGCAGCCTGGGATTAGCTGTGAGCTGGGCCAACGTCCTGACTTTC
CDR3 protein: CASSLGLAVSWANVLTF

D gene: NA
V gene: TRBV2
J gene: TRBJ1-4
clone size: NA
CDR3 DNA: TGTGCCAGCAGTGAAGCGCTGACAGGCCCGAATAATGAAAAACTGTTTTTT
CDR3 protein: CASSEALTGPNNEKLFF

D gene: NA
V gene: TRBV19
J gene: TRBJ1-4
clone size: NA
CDR3 DNA: TGTGCCAGTAGTGTACCCACCATTCCTCCGGGGGATATTTGGGAAAAACTGTTTTTT
CDR3 protein: CASSVPTIPPGDIWEKLFF

D gene: NA
V gene: TRBV7-9
J gene: TRBJ2-5
clone size: NA
CDR3 DNA: TGTGCCAGCAGCTTAGACCCGGGGGAAGAGACCCAGTACTTC
CDR3 protein: CASSLDPGEETQYF

D gene: NA
V gene: TRBV21-1
J gene: TRBJ1-3
clone size: few
CDR3 DNA: TGTGCGAGGAAGTCTTATGGAAACACCATATATTTT
CDR3 protein: CARKSYGNTIYF

D gene: TRBD2
V gene: TRBV5-1
J gene: TRBJ2-1
clone size: NA
CDR3 DNA: TGCGCCAGCAGCGTCGGGACTAGCGGCAATGAGCAGTTCTTC
CDR3 protein: CASSVGTSGNEQFF

D gene: TRBD1
V gene: TRBV30
J gene: TRBJ1-1
clone size: NA
CDR3 DNA: TGTGCCTGGGGGACAGGGAACACTGAAGCTTTCTTT
CDR3 protein: CAWGTGNTEAFF

D gene: TRBD2
V gene: TRBV29-1
J gene: TRBJ2-7
clone size: NA
CDR3 DNA: TGCAGCGTTGGCCTAGCGGGACCCTACGAGCAGTACTTC
CDR3 protein: CSVGLAGPYEQYF

D gene: NA
V gene: TRBV6-1
J gene: TRBJ1-5
clone size: few
CDR3 DNA: TGTGCCAGCCACAGGAGTCTTGCGGGCAATCAGCCCCAGCATTTT
CDR3 protein: CASHRSLAGNQPQHF

D gene: NA
V gene: TRBV6-6
J gene: TRBJ1-1
clone size: NA
CDR3 DNA: TGTGCCAGCAGAGTAGGGGCGAACACTGAAGCTTTCTTT
CDR3 protein: CASRVGANTEAFF

D gene: TRBD2
V gene: TRBV6-1
J gene: TRBJ2-1
clone size: few
CDR3 DNA: TGTGCCAGCGGTAGTACTAGCGGGGATCAAAGTGAGCAGTTCTTC
CDR3 protein: CASGSTSGDQSEQFF

D gene: TRBD1
V gene: TRBV27
J gene: TRBJ1-2
clone size: NA
CDR3 DNA: TGTGCCAGCAGTTTAACGGGACAGCCCTATGGCTACACCTTC
CDR3 protein: CASSLTGQPYGYTF

D gene: TRBD2
V gene: TRBV4-2
J gene: TRBJ2-5
clone size: NA
CDR3 DNA: TGTGCCAGCAGCCAAGGGACTAGCGGGAGGGCCCGAGAGACCCAGTACTTC
CDR3 protein: CASSQGTSGRARETQYF

D gene: TRBD2
V gene: TRBV7-3
J gene: TRBJ2-3
clone size: NA
CDR3 DNA: TGTGCCAGCAGCATTAGCGGGAGTTTCACAGATACGCAGTATTTT
CDR3 protein: CASSISGSFTDTQYF

D gene: TRBD1
V gene: TRBV5-1
J gene: TRBJ2-3
clone size: NA
CDR3 DNA: TGCGCCAGCAGCCAAGGGGACAGGGGAAGGGGAGATACGCAGTATTTT
CDR3 protein: CASSQGDRGRGDTQYF

D gene: NA
V gene: TRBV7-3
J gene: TRBJ2-7
clone size: NA
CDR3 DNA: TGTGCCAGCAGCTTAACGACTAGTAGCGAGCAGTACTTC
CDR3 protein: CASSLTTSSEQYF

D gene: TRBD2
V gene: TRBV7-6
J gene: TRBJ2-7
clone size: NA
CDR3 DNA: TGTGCCAGCAGCCCTCTTACTAGCGCCGAGGCGTCCTACGAGCAGTACTTC
CDR3 protein: CASSPLTSAEASYEQYF

D gene: TRBD2
V gene: TRBV2
J gene: TRBJ2-1
clone size: medium-sized
CDR3 DNA: TGTGCCAGCCGCGATAGGCCTAGCGGGATGGTTGAGCAGTTCTTC
CDR3 protein: CASRDRPSGMVEQFF

D gene: TRBD2
V gene: TRBV10-2
J gene: TRBJ2-2
clone size: NA
CDR3 DNA: TGCGCCAGCATCAGAACTAGCGGGCCGACCGGGGAGCTGTTTTTT
CDR3 protein: CASIRTSGPTGELFF

D gene: TRBD1
V gene: TRBV2
J gene: TRBJ1-5
clone size: few
CDR3 DNA: TGTGCCAGCAGTGCCCGACAGGGACATCAGCCCCAGCATTTT
CDR3 protein: CASSARQGHQPQHF

D gene: TRBD1
V gene: TRBV30
J gene: TRBJ1-4
clone size: NA
CDR3 DNA: TGTGCCTGGATGGGGGGACAGGGCGATGAAAAACTGTTTTTT
CDR3 protein: CAWMGGQGDEKLFF

D gene: NA
V gene: TRBV19
J gene: TRBJ2-1
clone size: NA
CDR3 DNA: TGTGCCAGTAGTATAGATCTGCCAGGGTCTATAGGAAATGAGCAGTTCTTC
CDR3 protein: CASSIDLPGSIGNEQFF

D gene: TRBD2
V gene: TRBV29-1
J gene: TRBJ2-3
clone size: NA
CDR3 DNA: TGCAGCGTTGAAGAGGAAACTAGCGGGAGGGTGGATACGCAGTATTTT
CDR3 protein: CSVEEETSGRVDTQYF

D gene: NA
V gene: TRBV10-3
J gene: TRBJ1-6
clone size: NA
CDR3 DNA: TGTGCCATCAGCCAGACAGGCGATAATTCACCCCTCCACTTT
CDR3 protein: CAISQTGDNSPLHF

D gene: NA
V gene: TRBV7-2
J gene: TRBJ1-2
clone size: NA
CDR3 DNA: TGTGCCAGCAGCTTAAGCTCTTGGCAGATGAGGGGCTACACCTTC
CDR3 protein: CASSLSSWQMRGYTF

D gene: TRBD2
V gene: TRBV13
J gene: TRBJ2-3
clone size: few
CDR3 DNA: TGTGCCAGCAGCTTAACTAGCGGGAGTTATCGCACAGATACGCAGTATTTT
CDR3 protein: CASSLTSGSYRTDTQYF

D gene: TRBD2
V gene: TRBV4-1
J gene: TRBJ2-1
clone size: NA
CDR3 DNA: TGCGCCAGCAGCCTTGGGACTAGCGGGAGTCGGGATGAGCAGTTCTTC
CDR3 protein: CASSLGTSGSRDEQFF

D gene: NA
V gene: TRBV2
J gene: TRBJ1-2
clone size: NA
CDR3 DNA: TGTGCCAGCAACGAGGAAGGGGCTAACTATGGCTACACCTTC
CDR3 protein: CASNEEGANYGYTF

D gene: TRBD1
V gene: TRBV28
J gene: TRBJ1-2
clone size: NA
CDR3 DNA: TGTGCCAGCAGTTTACCGGGACAGAATCTCTATGGCTACACCTTC
CDR3 protein: CASSLPGQNLYGYTF

D gene: NA
V gene: TRBV27
J gene: TRBJ1-5
clone size: NA
CDR3 DNA: TGTGCCAGCAGTTTCGTGGGAGGCAATCAGCCCCAGCATTTT
CDR3 protein: CASSFVGGNQPQHF

D gene: NA
V gene: TRBV15
J gene: TRBJ1-5
clone size: NA
CDR3 DNA: TGTGCCACCAGCGGTGGACAATACAATCAGCCCCAGCATTTT
CDR3 protein: CATSGGQYNQPQHF

D gene: TRBD2
V gene: TRBV7-8
J gene: TRBJ2-7
clone size: NA
CDR3 DNA: TGTGCCAGCAGCTTAGCCCTAATTGGGGGCGGGAGGAAGGACGAGCAGTACTTC
CDR3 protein: CASSLALIGGGRKDEQYF

D gene: NA
V gene: TRBV4-3
J gene: TRBJ1-2
clone size: few
CDR3 DNA: TGCGCCAGCAGCTTCCCGGGAGGTGGCTACACCTTC
CDR3 protein: CASSFPGGGYTF

D gene: TRBD2
V gene: TRBV29-1
J gene: TRBJ2-3
clone size: NA
CDR3 DNA: TGCAGCGTGGATGGACTAGCGGGCCCAGATACGCAGTATTTT
CDR3 protein: CSVDGLAGPDTQYF

D gene: NA
V gene: TRBV5-1
J gene: TRBJ1-1
clone size: NA
CDR3 DNA: TGCGCCAGCAGCTCCTTACAGCCCACTGAAGCTTTCTTT
CDR3 protein: CASSSLQPTEAFF

D gene: NA
V gene: TRBV5-1
J gene: TRBJ2-7
clone size: NA
CDR3 DNA: TGCGCCAGCAGTGTTCTGGGACACAACTCCGAGCAGTACTTC
CDR3 protein: CASSVLGHNSEQYF

D gene: NA
V gene: TRBV7-2
J gene: TRBJ1-5
clone size: NA
CDR3 DNA: TGTGCCAGCAGCTTAGCGGGGGGAGGGGATCAGCCCCAGCATTTT
CDR3 protein: CASSLAGGGDQPQHF

D gene: NA
V gene: TRBV7-9
J gene: TRBJ2-7
clone size: few
CDR3 DNA: TGTGCCAGCAGCCCCGTCAGCTCGGGAGAGCAGTACTTC
CDR3 protein: CASSPVSSGEQYF

D gene: NA
V gene: TRBV6-1
J gene: TRBJ1-4
clone size: few
CDR3 DNA: TGTGCCAGCAGTGTGTTGGCAGGGGAAAAACTGTTTTTT
CDR3 protein: CASSVLAGEKLFF

D gene: TRBD2
V gene: TRBV6-6
J gene: TRBJ2-5
clone size: NA
CDR3 DNA: TGTGCCAGCAGTTACGGGACTAGCGGGAGCCAGAAGACCCAGTACTTC
CDR3 protein: CASSYGTSGSQKTQYF

D gene: TRBD1
V gene: TRBV10-3
J gene: TRBJ2-3
clone size: NA
CDR3 DNA: TGTGCCATCAGCCCTCGACAGGGGACAGATACGCAGTATTTT
CDR3 protein: CAISPRQGTDTQYF

D gene: TRBD2
V gene: TRBV2
J gene: TRBJ2-7
clone size: NA
CDR3 DNA: TGTGCCAGCAGAGACGCGAGCGGGAGGGTTTACGAGCAGTACTTC
CDR3 protein: CASRDASGRVYEQYF

D gene: NA
V gene: TRBV6-6
J gene: TRBJ1-2
clone size: NA
CDR3 DNA: TGTGCCAGCCAAGTTCAGACTACTAACTATGGCTACACCTTC
CDR3 protein: CASQVQTTNYGYTF

D gene: TRBD1
V gene: TRBV6-5
J gene: TRBJ1-1
clone size: NA
CDR3 DNA: TGTGCCAGCCGGACAGGGAACACTGAAGCTTTCTTT
CDR3 protein: CASRTGNTEAFF

D gene: NA
V gene: TRBV2
J gene: TRBJ2-4
clone size: few
CDR3 DNA: TGTGCCAGCGACAGTGTCCTGGGGAACATTCAGTACTTC
CDR3 protein: CASDSVLGNIQYF

D gene: TRBD1
V gene: TRBV6-5
J gene: TRBJ1-2
clone size: NA
CDR3 DNA: TGTGCCAGCAGTTACGACAGGGAGGTTGGCTACACCTTC
CDR3 protein: CASSYDREVGYTF

D gene: TRBD1
V gene: TRBV5-1
J gene: TRBJ2-4
clone size: NA
CDR3 DNA: TGCGCCAGCCGACAGGGCTTGGCCAAAAACATTCAGTACTTC
CDR3 protein: CASRQGLAKNIQYF

D gene: NA
V gene: TRBV18
J gene: TRBJ2-7
clone size: NA
CDR3 DNA: TGTGCCAGCTCACCAACCACAGATTACTACGAGCAGTACTTC
CDR3 protein: CASSPTTDYYEQYF

D gene: TRBD2
V gene: TRBV28
J gene: TRBJ2-3
clone size: few
CDR3 DNA: TGTGCCAGCAGTTTAGTTGATAGCGGGAGGGATACGCAGTATTTT
CDR3 protein: CASSLVDSGRDTQYF

D gene: NA
V gene: TRBV4-1
J gene: TRBJ2-7
clone size: NA
CDR3 DNA: TGCGCCAGCAGCCAAGATCAGTACCCAGGCATCGAGCAGTACTTC
CDR3 protein: CASSQDQYPGIEQYF

D gene: TRBD2
V gene: TRBV10-3
J gene: TRBJ2-5
clone size: NA
CDR3 DNA: TGTGCCATCAGTCGGACTAGCGAAAGAAAAGAGACCCAGTACTTC
CDR3 protein: CAISRTSERKETQYF

D gene: NA
V gene: TRBV15
J gene: TRBJ2-3
clone size: NA
CDR3 DNA: TGTGCCACCAGCAGAAGTGTCGAGGCCCATACGCAGTATTTT
CDR3 protein: CATSRSVEAHTQYF